This note documents a single TCR beta chain sequence. Its matching antigen is unknown. Deletions cut 1 base from V and 7 bases from J, with 19 bases between. The CDR3 contains 17 residues. Germline V CDR1 and CDR2: MDHEN, SYDVKM. Assay: immunoSEQ multiplex PCR; the TCRdb copy retains only in-frame clones and omits some. The sample shows just over 80,000 clones, roughly 84% of them seen only once. The sample originates from a study of OX40 agonist ivuxolimab in advanced cancers. Autoimmune disease history or systemic immunosuppression disqualified patients. At cycle 4 day 1, cycle 7 day 1, and baseline, blood was sampled. General study points: Among the lowest peripheral clonal expansion occurred in 0.1-3.0 mg/kg partial responders. There were also nonresponders showing low normalized T-cell clonal expansion.

The clonotype comes from an adult with an advanced solid tumor such as melanoma, head and neck, liver or kidney cancer. This chain links TRBV28 with TRBJ2-2; a possible D gene is TRBD2 (6 bases). This specimen consisted of CD4+ or CD8+ T cells sorted from blood, obtained in a trial of the OX40 agonist ivuxolimab. The DNA of the CDR3 is TGTGCCAGCAGTTTATTCGGGACCGCCGGGAGAGGCGGGGAGCTGTTTTTT. It encodes CASSLFGTAGRGGELFF.